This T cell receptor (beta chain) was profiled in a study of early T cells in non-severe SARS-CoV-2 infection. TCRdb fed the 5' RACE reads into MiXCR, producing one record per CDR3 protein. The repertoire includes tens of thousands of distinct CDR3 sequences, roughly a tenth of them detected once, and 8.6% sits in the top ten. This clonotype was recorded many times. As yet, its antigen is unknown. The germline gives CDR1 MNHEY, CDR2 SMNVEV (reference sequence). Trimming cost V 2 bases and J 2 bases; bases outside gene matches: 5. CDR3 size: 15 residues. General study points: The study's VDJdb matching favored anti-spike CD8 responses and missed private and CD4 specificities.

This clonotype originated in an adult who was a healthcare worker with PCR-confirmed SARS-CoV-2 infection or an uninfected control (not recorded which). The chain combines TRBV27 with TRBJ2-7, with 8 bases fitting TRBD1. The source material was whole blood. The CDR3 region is CASSLRDRGPYEQYF. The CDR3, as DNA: TGTGCCAGCAGTTTAAGAGACAGGGGTCCCTACGAGCAGTACTTC.